The rows below give T cell receptor beta chains drawn from one sample of a study of breast tumors, draining lymph nodes, adjacent tissues. Each CDR3 protein gets one entry after TCRdb re-called the multiplex PCR reads with MiXCR. The table lists about 130,000 distinct CDR3 sequences, 21% of them singletons. The sample consisted of axillary lymph node tissue. The receptors derive from a female donor with breast cancer. Some clones in this sample may be carry-over from other donors' samples. Each CDR3 is given with its conserved first and last residue. The D gene is left open where the match is weak. A row's size may be missing; if present it is once, few, many or a size class.

d_gene	v_gene	abundance	j_gene	CDR3aa	CDR3nt
.	TRBV2	many	TRBJ1-3	CASSVRTQLSGNTIYF	TGTGCCAGCAGTGTTCGTACACAATTATCGGGAAACACCATATATTTT
TRBD2	TRBV4-1	many	TRBJ2-1	CASSQDGATDLAGLYNEQFF	TGCGCCAGCAGCCAAGATGGGGCAACGGACCTAGCGGGACTCTACAATGAGCAGTTCTTC
.	TRBV28	few	TRBJ2-7	CAGSPLGLYEQYF	TGTGCCGGCAGTCCGCTTGGTCTCTACGAGCAGTACTTC
TRBD2	TRBV24-1	many	TRBJ2-1	CATSDQSSGLAGTDGSYNEQFF	TGTGCCACCAGTGACCAGTCCTCAGGACTAGCGGGAACCGACGGCTCCTACAATGAGCAGTTCTTC
TRBD2	TRBV5-6	many	TRBJ2-5	CASSYLGGGISQETQYF	TGTGCCAGCAGCTATCTTGGGGGGGGAATTTCACAAGAGACCCAGTACTTC
.	TRBV7-8	medium-sized	TRBJ2-7	CASSLSSGPNYEQYF	TGTGCCAGCAGCTTATCGTCCGGGCCCAACTACGAGCAGTACTTC
TRBD1	TRBV7-2	many	TRBJ2-3	CASSPRQGSTDTQYF	TGTGCCAGCAGCCCCCGACAGGGAAGCACAGATACGCAGTATTTT
TRBD2	TRBV20-1	many	TRBJ2-3	CSARRLAGGPGTDTQYF	TGCAGTGCTAGAAGGTTAGCGGGAGGGCCAGGCACAGATACGCAGTATTTT
TRBD1	TRBV10-3	many	TRBJ2-7	CAISDPSQGEIYEQYF	TGTGCCATCAGTGACCCCTCACAGGGGGAAATATACGAGCAGTACTTC
TRBD1	TRBV24-1	few	TRBJ2-5	CATSDKTGATFQETQYF	TGTGCCACCAGTGACAAAACAGGGGCGACGTTCCAAGAGACCCAGTACTTC
TRBD2	TRBV11-3	many	TRBJ2-1	CASSLERERGEQFF	TGTGCCAGCAGCTTAGAGCGGGAGAGGGGTGAGCAGTTCTTC
.	TRBV28	few	TRBJ1-2	CASSLLPQGLNYGYTF	TGTGCCAGCAGTTTATTACCACAGGGCTTAAACTATGGCTACACCTTC
TRBD2	TRBV4-1	many	TRBJ2-5	CASSRRLAEGGETQYF	TGCGCCAGCAGCCGAAGACTAGCGGAGGGGGGAGAGACCCAGTACTTC
.	TRBV7-2	many	TRBJ2-1	CASSLGPGDYNEQFF	TGTGCCAGCAGCTTAGGGCCAGGGGACTACAATGAGCAGTTCTTC
.	TRBV7-6	many	TRBJ2-7	CASSSGAYYEQYF	TGTGCCAGCAGCTCGGGGGCTTACTACGAGCAGTACTTC
TRBD1	TRBV9	many	TRBJ1-2	CASRGTGTGGSGYTF	TGTGCCAGCAGGGGAACCGGGACAGGGGGTAGTGGCTACACCTTC
.	TRBV6-5	many	TRBJ1-5	CASRSRTFSSGPQHF	TGTGCCAGCAGGTCTCGGACTTTCTCTTCGGGGCCCCAGCATTTT
TRBD2	TRBV20-1	many	TRBJ2-3	CSAPGLAGEKVGTDTQYF	TGCAGTGCTCCGGGACTAGCGGGAGAGAAAGTAGGAACAGATACGCAGTATTTT
.	TRBV6-1	many	TRBJ2-7	CASSEDHLGYREEQYF	TGTGCCAGCAGTGAAGATCACCTAGGATATCGGGAGGAGCAGTACTTC
TRBD2	TRBV12-3/TRBV12-4	many	TRBJ2-7	CASSLAHISGRREQYF	TGTGCCAGCAGTTTAGCGCATATTAGCGGGAGGAGGGAGCAGTACTTC
.	TRBV11-3	many	TRBJ2-3	CASSPEASTDTQYF	TGTGCCAGCAGCCCCGAGGCTAGTACCGATACGCAGTATTTT
TRBD1	TRBV2	many	TRBJ2-7	CASRTGGGKAYEQYF	TGTGCCAGCCGGACAGGGGGGGGAAAAGCCTACGAGCAGTACTTC
TRBD1	TRBV28	few	TRBJ2-7	CASSLRGPLYEQYF	TGTGCCAGCAGTCTCAGGGGGCCCCTCTACGAGCAGTACTTC
.	TRBV10-3	many	TRBJ2-1	CAISESSPNEQFF	TGTGCCATCAGTGAGTCTTCGCCCAATGAGCAGTTCTTC
.	TRBV10-2	many	TRBJ2-1	CARVGGQPLAPSYNEQFF	TGCGCCAGGGTAGGAGGTCAGCCCCTAGCGCCGTCCTACAATGAGCAGTTCTTC
.	TRBV19	many	TRBJ2-2	CASSIRGIVDSAGELFF	TGTGCCAGTAGTATCCGGGGAATTGTTGACAGTGCCGGGGAGCTGTTTTTT
.	TRBV2	.	TRBJ1-2	CASKGIGAAGYTF	TGTGCCAGCAAGGGTATCGGGGCTGCTGGCTACACCTTC
.	TRBV9	.	TRBJ2-5	CASSPAGGIVAETQYF	TGTGCCAGCAGCCCCGCTGGAGGCATAGTTGCAGAGACCCAGTACTTC
.	TRBV9	few	TRBJ2-3	CASSAPSTDTQYF	TGTGCCAGCAGCGCCCCTAGCACAGATACGCAGTATTTT
.	TRBV11-2	many	TRBJ1-4	CASSEGRVTTNEKLFF	TGTGCCAGCAGCGAAGGGCGGGTGACAACTAATGAAAAACTGTTTTTT
.	TRBV3-1	many	TRBJ2-1	CASSPGTLQFF	TGTGCCAGCAGCCCCGGGACTTTACAGTTCTTC
.	TRBV6-5	many	TRBJ2-7	CASSRSRHEQYF	TGTGCCAGCAGTAGGAGTAGGCACGAGCAGTACTTC
TRBD2	TRBV28	few	TRBJ2-7	CASSSRGGGSYEQYF	TGTGCCAGCAGTTCCCGCGGGGGAGGGTCCTACGAGCAGTACTTC
.	TRBV15	many	TRBJ1-6	CATRGTGTSYNSPLHF	TGTGCCACCAGGGGGACCGGGACGTCCTATAATTCACCCCTCCACTTT
TRBD1	TRBV20-1	many	TRBJ2-3	CSVPGQGARAGRTDTQYF	TGCAGTGTCCCGGGACAGGGGGCGCGAGCGGGTCGGACAGATACGCAGTATTTT
.	TRBV2	many	TRBJ1-6	CASSERGRNSPLHF	TGTGCCAGCAGTGAACGGGGTAGGAATTCACCCCTCCACTTT
TRBD2	TRBV5-1	many	TRBJ2-3	CASSLLGGPKDTQYF	TGCGCCAGCAGCTTGTTGGGAGGGCCGAAAGATACGCAGTATTTT
.	TRBV14	.	TRBJ2-5	CASSQGWGPGETQYF	TGTGCCAGCAGCCAAGGCTGGGGGCCGGGGGAGACCCAGTACTTC
TRBD1	TRBV2	few	TRBJ1-2	CASITQGNYGYTF	TGTGCCAGCATCACACAGGGGAACTATGGCTACACCTTC
TRBD2	TRBV9	many	TRBJ2-1	CASSRTSGASYNEQFF	TGTGCCAGCAGCCGGACTAGCGGGGCCTCCTACAATGAGCAGTTCTTC
TRBD2	TRBV20-1	many	TRBJ2-1	CSARDWRTSGGSSYNEQFF	TGCAGTGCTAGAGATTGGAGGACTAGCGGGGGGAGCTCCTACAATGAGCAGTTCTTC
.	TRBV9	many	TRBJ2-1	CASNPTPLYNEQFF	TGTGCCAGCAATCCAACCCCACTCTACAATGAGCAGTTCTTC
TRBD2	TRBV7-8	many	TRBJ2-7	CASSLGGTSGSYEQYF	TGTGCCAGCAGCTTAGGGGGGACTAGCGGGAGCTACGAGCAGTACTTC
TRBD1	TRBV5-1	many	TRBJ2-6	CASSGWTGSSGANVLTF	TGCGCCAGCAGCGGATGGACAGGGAGCTCTGGGGCCAACGTCCTGACTTTC
TRBD1	TRBV13	many	TRBJ1-6	CASSAGGSSYNSPLHF	TGTGCCAGCAGCGCAGGGGGGAGCTCCTATAATTCACCCCTCCACTTT
.	TRBV20-1	many	TRBJ1-4	CSANRAGAPFNEKLFF	TGCAGTGCAAACAGGGCGGGGGCCCCATTTAATGAAAAACTGTTTTTT
TRBD2	TRBV10-3	many	TRBJ2-7	CATNSGGEQYF	TGTGCCACCAACAGCGGGGGCGAGCAGTACTTC
.	TRBV20-1	many	TRBJ2-2	CSARATDRGLTGELFF	TGCAGTGCTAGGGCTACCGACCGCGGCCTCACCGGGGAGCTGTTTTTT
TRBD1	TRBV11-1	.	TRBJ1-4	CASSPWTGDTSTNEKLFF	TGTGCCAGCAGCCCTTGGACAGGGGATACCTCAACTAATGAAAAACTGTTTTTT
.	TRBV18	.	TRBJ2-2	CASLGPQVGGELFF	TGTGCCAGCTTGGGTCCTCAAGTGGGCGGGGAGCTGTTTTTT
.	TRBV13	many	TRBJ2-7	CASSLGGELVYEQYF	TGTGCCAGCAGCTTAGGAGGGGAACTCGTTTACGAGCAGTACTTC
TRBD2	TRBV20-1	.	TRBJ2-4	CSAEGTSGKSSDIQYF	TGCAGTGCTGAGGGGACTAGCGGGAAAAGTTCGGACATTCAGTACTTC
.	TRBV5-1	many	TRBJ2-3	CASSLGWGSDTQYF	TGCGCCAGCAGCTTGGGATGGGGGTCGGATACGCAGTATTTT
.	TRBV5-6	many	TRBJ1-6	CASSFRGSFYNSPLHF	TGTGCCAGCAGCTTCAGGGGATCGTTCTATAATTCACCCCTCCACTTT
.	TRBV7-8	many	TRBJ2-7	CASSLSLGSYEQYF	TGTGCCAGCAGCTTAAGCTTAGGTTCGTACGAGCAGTACTTC
.	TRBV28	few	TRBJ2-1	CASRGNFKGHEQFF	TGTGCCAGCAGGGGTAACTTCAAGGGGCATGAGCAGTTCTTC
.	TRBV19	many	TRBJ1-2	CASSIEGQIYGYTF	TGTGCCAGTAGTATAGAAGGACAGATATATGGCTACACCTTC
TRBD2	TRBV6-6	many	TRBJ2-1	CASSSVTGGLLAYNEQFF	TGTGCCAGCAGTTCCGTAACGGGAGGGCTACTCGCCTACAATGAGCAGTTCTTC